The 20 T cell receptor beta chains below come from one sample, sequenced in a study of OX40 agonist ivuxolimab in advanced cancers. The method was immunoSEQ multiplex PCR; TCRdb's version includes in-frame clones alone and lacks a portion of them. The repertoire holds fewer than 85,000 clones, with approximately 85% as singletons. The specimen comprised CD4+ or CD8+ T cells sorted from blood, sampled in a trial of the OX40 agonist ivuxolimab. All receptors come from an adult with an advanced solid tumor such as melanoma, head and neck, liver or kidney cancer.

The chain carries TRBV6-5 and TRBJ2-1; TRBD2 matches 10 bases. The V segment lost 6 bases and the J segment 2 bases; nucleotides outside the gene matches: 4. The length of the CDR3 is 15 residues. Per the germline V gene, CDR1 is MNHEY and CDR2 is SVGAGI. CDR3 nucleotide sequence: TGTGCCAGCAGATTAGCGGGAGGCCCCTACAATGAGCAGTTCTTC. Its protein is CASRLAGGPYNEQFF.

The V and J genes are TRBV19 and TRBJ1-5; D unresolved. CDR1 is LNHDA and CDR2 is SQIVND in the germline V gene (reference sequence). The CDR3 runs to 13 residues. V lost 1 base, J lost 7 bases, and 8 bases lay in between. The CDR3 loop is CASSIGRLQPQHF. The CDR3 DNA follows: TGTGCCAGTAGTATAGGGAGACTGCAGCCCCAGCATTTT.

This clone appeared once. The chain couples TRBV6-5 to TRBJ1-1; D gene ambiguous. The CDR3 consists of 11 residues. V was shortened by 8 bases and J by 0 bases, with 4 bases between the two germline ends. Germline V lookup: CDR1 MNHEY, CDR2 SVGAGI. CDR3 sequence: CASWMNTEAFF. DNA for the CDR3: TGTGCCAGCTGGATGAACACTGAAGCTTTCTTT.

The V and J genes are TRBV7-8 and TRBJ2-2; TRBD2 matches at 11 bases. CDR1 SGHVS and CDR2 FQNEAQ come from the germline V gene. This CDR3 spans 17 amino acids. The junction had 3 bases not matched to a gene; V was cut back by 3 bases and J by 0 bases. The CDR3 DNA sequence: TGTGCCAGCAGCTTCTTGACTAGCGGGACGAACACCGGGGAGCTGTTTTTT. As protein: CASSFLTSGTNTGELFF.

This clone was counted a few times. CDR3 residues: CASSTGQGGYEQYF. CDR3 sequence (DNA): TGTGCCAGTAGTACCGGACAGGGGGGCTACGAGCAGTACTTC. The chain combines TRBV19 with TRBJ2-7; 10 bases are shared with TRBD1. J was trimmed by 3 bases and V by 4 bases; bases with no gene match: 3. Germline values: CDR1 LNHDA, CDR2 SQIVND (reference sequence). The CDR3 sequence is 14 residues long.

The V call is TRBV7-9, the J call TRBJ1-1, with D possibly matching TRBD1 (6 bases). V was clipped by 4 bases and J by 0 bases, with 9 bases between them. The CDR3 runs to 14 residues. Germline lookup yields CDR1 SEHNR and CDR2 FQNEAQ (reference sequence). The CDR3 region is CASSSQGLNTEAFF. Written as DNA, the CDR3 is TGTGCCAGCAGCTCACAGGGTCTGAACACTGAAGCTTTCTTT.

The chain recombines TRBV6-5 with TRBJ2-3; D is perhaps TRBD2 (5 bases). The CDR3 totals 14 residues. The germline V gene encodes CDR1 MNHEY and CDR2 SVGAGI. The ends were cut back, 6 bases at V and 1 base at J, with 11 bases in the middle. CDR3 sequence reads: CASSFDYRTDTQYF. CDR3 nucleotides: TGTGCCAGCAGCTTCGACTACCGCACAGATACGCAGTATTTT.

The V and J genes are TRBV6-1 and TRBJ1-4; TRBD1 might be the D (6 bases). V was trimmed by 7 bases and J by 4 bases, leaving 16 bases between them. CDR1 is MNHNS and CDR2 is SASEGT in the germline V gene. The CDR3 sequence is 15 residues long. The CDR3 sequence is CASTSRGGDNEKLFF. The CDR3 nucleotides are TGTGCCAGCACCAGCCGGGGGGGCGATAATGAAAAACTGTTTTTT.

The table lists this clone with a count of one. DNA for the CDR3: TGTGCCAGTGGCCGGGAGTATGGCTACACCTTC. This translates into CASGREYGYTF. The genes are TRBV19 and TRBJ1-2; the D is unclear. Trimming took 8 bases from V and 5 from J, leaving 9 bases between them. Germline lookup yields CDR1 LNHDA and CDR2 SQIVND (reference sequence). The CDR3 loop spans 11 amino acids. Complete variable domain (other parts from reference TRBV19 and TRBJ1-2): DGGITQSPKYLFRKEGQNVTLSCEQNLNHDAMYWYRQDPGQGLRLIYYSQIVNDFQKGDIAEGYSVSREKKESFPLTVTSAQKNPTAFYLCASGREYGYTFGSGTRLTVV.

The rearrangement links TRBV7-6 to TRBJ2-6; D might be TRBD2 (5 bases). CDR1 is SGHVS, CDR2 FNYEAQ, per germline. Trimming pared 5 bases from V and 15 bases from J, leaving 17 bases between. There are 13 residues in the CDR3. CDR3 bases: TGTGCCAGCAGCCCAGGCGGGTCCACAACCCTGACTTTC. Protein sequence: CASSPGGSTTLTF.

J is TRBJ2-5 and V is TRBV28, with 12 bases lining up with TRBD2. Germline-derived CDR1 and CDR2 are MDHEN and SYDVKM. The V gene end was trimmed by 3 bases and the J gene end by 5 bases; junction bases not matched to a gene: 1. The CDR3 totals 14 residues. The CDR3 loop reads CASSLLAGGETQYF. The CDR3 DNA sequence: TGTGCCAGCAGTTTGCTAGCGGGGGGGGAGACCCAGTACTTC.

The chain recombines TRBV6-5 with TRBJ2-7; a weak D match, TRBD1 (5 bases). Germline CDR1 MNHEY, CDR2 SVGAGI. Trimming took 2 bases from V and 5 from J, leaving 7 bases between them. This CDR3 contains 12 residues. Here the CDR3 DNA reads TGTGCCAGCAGTTACCCGACAGACGAGCAGTACTTC. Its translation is CASSYPTDEQYF.

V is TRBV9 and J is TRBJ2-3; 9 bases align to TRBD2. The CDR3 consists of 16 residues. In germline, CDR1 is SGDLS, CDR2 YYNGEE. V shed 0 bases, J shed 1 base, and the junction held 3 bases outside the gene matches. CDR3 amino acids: CASSVGLAGRTDTQYF. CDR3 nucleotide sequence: TGTGCCAGCAGCGTAGGGCTAGCGGGGCGCACAGATACGCAGTATTTT.

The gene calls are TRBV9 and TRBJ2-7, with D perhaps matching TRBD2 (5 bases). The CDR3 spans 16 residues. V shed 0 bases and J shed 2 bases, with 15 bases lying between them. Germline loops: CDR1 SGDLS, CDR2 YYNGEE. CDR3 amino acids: CASSVGPSIGTYEQYF. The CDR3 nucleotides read TGTGCCAGCAGCGTAGGGCCGAGCATCGGGACCTACGAGCAGTACTTC.

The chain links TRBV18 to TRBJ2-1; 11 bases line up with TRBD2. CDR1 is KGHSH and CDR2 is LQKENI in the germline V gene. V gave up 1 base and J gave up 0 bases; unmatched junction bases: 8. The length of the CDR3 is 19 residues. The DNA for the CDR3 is TGTGCCAGCTCACCACAAACTAGCGGGGGCACGAGCTCCTACAATGAGCAGTTCTTC. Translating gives CASSPQTSGGTSSYNEQFF.

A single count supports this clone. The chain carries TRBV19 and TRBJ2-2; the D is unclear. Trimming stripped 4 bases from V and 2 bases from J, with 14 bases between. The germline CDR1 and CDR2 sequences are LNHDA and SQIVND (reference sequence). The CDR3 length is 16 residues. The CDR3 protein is CASSKDTPINTGELFF. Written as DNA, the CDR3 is TGTGCCAGTAGTAAAGACACCCCCATTAACACCGGGGAGCTGTTTTTT.

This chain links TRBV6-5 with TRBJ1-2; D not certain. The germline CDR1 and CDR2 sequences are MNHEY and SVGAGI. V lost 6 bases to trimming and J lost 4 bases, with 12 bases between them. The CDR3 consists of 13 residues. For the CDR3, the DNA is TGTGCCAGCAGCTCCGGGGAGGGCTATGGCTACACCTTC. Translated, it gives CASSSGEGYGYTF.

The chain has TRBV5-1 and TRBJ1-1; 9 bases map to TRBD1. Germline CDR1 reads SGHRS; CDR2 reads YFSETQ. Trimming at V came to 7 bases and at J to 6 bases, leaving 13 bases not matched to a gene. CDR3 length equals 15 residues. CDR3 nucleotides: TGCGCCAGCCAGCCCGGGACAGGGTTTAACTCTGAAGCTTTCTTT. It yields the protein CASQPGTGFNSEAFF.

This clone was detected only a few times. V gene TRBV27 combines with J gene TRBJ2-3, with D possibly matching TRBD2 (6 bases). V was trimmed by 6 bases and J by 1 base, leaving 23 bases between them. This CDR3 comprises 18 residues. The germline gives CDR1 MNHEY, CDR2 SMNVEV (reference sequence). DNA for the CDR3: TGTGCCAGCAGCCCTCGGGAGAGCAGTTCCTTACGCACAGATACGCAGTATTTT. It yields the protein CASSPRESSSLRTDTQYF.

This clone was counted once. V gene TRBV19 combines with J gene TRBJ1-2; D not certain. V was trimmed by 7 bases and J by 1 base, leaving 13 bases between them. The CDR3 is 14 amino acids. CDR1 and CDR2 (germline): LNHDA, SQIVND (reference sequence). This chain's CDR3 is CASTSTSLNYGYTF. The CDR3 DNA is TGTGCCAGTACGTCCACCTCCCTTAACTATGGCTACACCTTC. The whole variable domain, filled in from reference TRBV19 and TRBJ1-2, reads DGGITQSPKYLFRKEGQNVTLSCEQNLNHDAMYWYRQDPGQGLRLIYYSQIVNDFQKGDIAEGYSVSREKKESFPLTVTSAQKNPTAFYLCASTSTSLNYGYTFGSGTRLTVV.